The T cell receptor (beta chain) under discussion was sequenced for a study of metastatic and nonmetastatic thyroid tumors. The study's findings and limits: For both blood and tumor, malignant thyroid tumors reportedly showed significantly higher TCR beta diversity than benign nodules did.

No patient received treatment before thyroid surgery. Per the authors' pipeline: The study's classifier, a distant-metastasis tool for papillary thyroid cancer, was built using CDR3 differences across clinicopathological groups. MiXCR was used by TCRdb to re-call the PCR reads. In this record, the V and J calls reflect TCRdb's handling and not the investigators' own analysis. The sample lists roughly 90,000 clones, under 15% occurring once. Many counts were recorded for this clone. What it binds is not known. Deletions cut 2 bases from V and 7 bases from J, with 17 bases between. Germline loops: CDR1 WSHSY, CDR2 SAAADI. The CDR3 loop spans 15 amino acids.

The chain uses TRBV10-2 and TRBJ1-1; D is ambiguous. The TCR originated in a female donor with papillary thyroid cancer or a benign thyroid nodule (not recorded which). Some clones in this sample may be carry-over from other donors' samples. The sequenced sample was blood. The chain's CDR3 is CASSEIGAVLGEAFF. Here the CDR3 DNA reads TGCGCCAGCAGTGAGATCGGAGCGGTTTTGGGTGAAGCTTTCTTT.